These 20 T cell receptor beta chains were sequenced from one sample in a study of blood T cell repertoires in COVID-19. Sequenced by immunoSEQ multiplex PCR; TCRdb stores in-frame clones only, minus some. The sample holds 300,000 to 400,000 clones, roughly 88% seen once. Sample: peripheral blood. These receptors were taken from a woman in her thirties with COVID-19, enrolled during active disease.

The chain has TRBV3-1 (or the pseudogene TRBV3-2) and TRBJ2-7; D unclear. Germline V gene data show CDR1 as LGHDT and CDR2 as YNNKEL (reference sequence). The CDR3 is 12 residues long. V was cut by 1 base and J by 6 bases, with 7 bases left in between. CDR3 nucleotides: TGTGCCAGCAGCCAAGTAATATCCGAGCAGTACTTC. This translates into CASSQVISEQYF.

This clone has a single count. V usage is TRBV7-6 and J usage is TRBJ2-2; 11 bases are a match to TRBD2. J lost 9 bases, V lost 3 bases, and 9 bases had no gene match. This CDR3 contains 16 residues. Germline V gene data show CDR1 as SGHVS and CDR2 as FNYEAQ. The DNA for the CDR3 is TGTGCCAGCAGCTTTCGTAGCGGGGGGGCTTCGCGGGAGCTGTTTTTT. As protein: CASSFRSGGASRELFF.

The gene calls are TRBV18 and TRBJ2-3; 7 bases are shared with TRBD1. The CDR3 extends over 15 amino acids. With 3 bases clipped from V and 1 base from J, the junction kept 4 bases outside the gene matches. CDR1 is KGHSH and CDR2 is LQKENI in the germline V gene. The CDR3 DNA is TGTGCCAGCTCACCTGACAGGGTGGGCACAGATACGCAGTATTTT. It translates to CASSPDRVGTDTQYF.

The gene calls are TRBV4-3 and TRBJ2-1; 9 bases match TRBD1. Germline trimming cut 0 bases from V and 9 bases from J; bases unmatched to any gene: 12. The germline CDR1 and CDR2 sequences are LGHNA and YSLEER. The CDR3 loop spans 17 amino acids. The CDR3 DNA follows: TGCGCCAGCAGCCAAGATAGATTAGGACAGGGGTCGGTTGAGCAGTTCTTC. It specifies CASSQDRLGQGSVEQFF.

The chain has TRBV14 and TRBJ2-1; TRBD2 matches 8 bases. The CDR3 runs to 15 residues. CDR1 SGHDN and CDR2 FVKESK come from the germline V gene. The V and J ends lost 5 bases and 4 bases, in that order; junction bases with no gene match: 7. CDR3 DNA: TGTGCCAGCAGCTCCTTAGCGGGGCCGTACAATGAGCAGTTCTTC. This codes for CASSSLAGPYNEQFF.

The gene calls are TRBV7-7 and TRBJ1-4; D unclear. V dropped 4 bases and J dropped 7 bases, with 10 bases sitting between them. The CDR3 runs 13 residues. Germline values: CDR1 SSHAT, CDR2 FNYEAQ (reference sequence). In nucleotides, the CDR3 is TGTGCCAGCAGCTCGGGAGTCGGTGAAAAACTGTTTTTT. Residues: CASSSGVGEKLFF.

The V call is TRBV10-2, the J call TRBJ2-5; D is undetermined. The CDR3 sequence is 13 residues long. CDR1 is WSHSY, CDR2 SAAADI, per germline. The V gene lost 3 bases and the J gene lost 5 bases, with 10 bases spanning the gap. CDR3 amino acids: CASSESLWETQYF. The CDR3 DNA reads TGCGCCAGCAGTGAAAGCCTCTGGGAGACCCAGTACTTC.

The chain combines TRBV5-1 with TRBJ2-1; 7 bases align to TRBD1. Germline assignment: CDR1 SGHRS and CDR2 YFSETQ. This CDR3 is built from 14 residues. Trimming removed 6 bases from V and 3 bases from J; junction bases left unmatched: 6. CDR3: CASNPRGYYNEQFF. The CDR3 nucleotides read TGCGCCAGCAATCCCAGGGGGTACTACAATGAGCAGTTCTTC.

A note on this clone: This same CDR3 is encoded by further DNA sequences in the sample. This chain's CDR3 is CASSIVRDSPLHF. In nucleotides, the CDR3 is TGTGCCAGTAGTATCGTCCGGGATTCACCCCTCCACTTT. The chain uses TRBV19 and TRBJ1-6; D gene uncertain. Looked up from germline, CDR1 is LNHDA and CDR2 is SQIVND (reference sequence). The CDR3 length is 13 residues. Trimming stripped 3 bases from V and 8 bases from J, with 8 bases between.

The chain uses TRBV5-6 and TRBJ1-1; tentatively, D is TRBD1 (5 bases). Trimming removed 4 bases at V and 5 bases at J, with 12 bases between. Germline V gene lookup returns CDR1 SGHDT and CDR2 YYEEEE. There are 13 residues in the CDR3. The CDR3 loop reads CASSTKQVTEAFF. In DNA, the CDR3 is TGTGCCAGCAGCACAAAACAGGTGACTGAAGCTTTCTTT.

The V call is TRBV7-8, the J call TRBJ1-6; weak D call: TRBD1 (6 bases). This CDR3 spans 16 amino acids. Looked up from germline, CDR1 is SGHVS and CDR2 is FQNEAQ. Trimming took off 1 base at V and 7 bases at J, with 14 bases between the two ends. As DNA, the CDR3 is TGTGCCAGCAGCTTAGGAGGGGGTCGTGGCAATTCACCCCTCCACTTT. Protein product: CASSLGGGRGNSPLHF.

This clone has more than one count but fewer than ten. The rearrangement links TRBV12-3 or TRBV12-4 to TRBJ2-7; D unclear. The CDR3 is 12 residues long. With 7 bases removed from V and 0 bases from J, the gap between germline ends came to 7 bases. DNA of the CDR3: TGTGCCAGCATGGGCAGCTCCTACGAGCAGTACTTC. Encoded protein: CASMGSSYEQYF.

This chain uses TRBV28 with TRBJ1-5; D may be TRBD1 (5 bases). Germline CDR1 MDHEN, CDR2 SYDVKM. The V gene lost 6 bases and the J gene lost 1 base, with 22 bases spanning the gap. This CDR3 has 18 residues. CDR3 in DNA: TGTGCCAGCAGAGGGGCAGGGCCCACAATTGCCAGCAATCAGCCCCAGCATTTT. It codes for CASRGAGPTIASNQPQHF.

V is TRBV19 and J is TRBJ1-1; D is unclear. The V gene lost 1 base and the J gene lost 2 bases, with 11 bases spanning the gap. This CDR3 is built from 15 residues. Germline assignment: CDR1 LNHDA and CDR2 SQIVND (reference sequence). The CDR3 DNA sequence: TGTGCCAGTAGTATAGCGGCCCGACTAAACACTGAAGCTTTCTTT. Its translation: CASSIAARLNTEAFF. The complete variable domain, with remaining parts taken from reference TRBV19 and TRBJ1-1, reads DGGITQSPKYLFRKEGQNVTLSCEQNLNHDAMYWYRQDPGQGLRLIYYSQIVNDFQKGDIAEGYSVSREKKESFPLTVTSAQKNPTAFYLCASSIAARLNTEAFFGQGTRLTVV.

This clone was counted a single time. V is TRBV7-9 and J is TRBJ1-2; D is possibly TRBD1 (6 bases). The length of the CDR3 is 15 residues. Germline assignment: CDR1 SEHNR and CDR2 FQNEAQ (reference sequence). V was pared by 3 bases and J by 3 bases, with 14 bases between. As DNA, the CDR3 is TGTGCCAGCAGCTTTCAGGGGTTTAGCGACTATGGCTACACCTTC. It encodes CASSFQGFSDYGYTF.

The chain links TRBV7-9 to TRBJ2-7; D perhaps matches TRBD1 (5 bases). Per the germline V gene, CDR1 is SEHNR and CDR2 is FQNEAQ (reference sequence). The CDR3 extends over 12 amino acids. The V end lost 4 bases, the J end lost 3 bases, and 7 bases lay between the germline ends. CDR3 nucleotide sequence: TGTGCCAGCAGCTCAGGGATCTACGAGCAGTACTTC. This sequence encodes CASSSGIYEQYF.

The gene calls are TRBV3-1 (or the pseudogene TRBV3-2) and TRBJ2-1, with D maybe TRBD2 (6 bases). V dropped 3 bases and J dropped 12 bases, with 27 bases sitting between them. This CDR3 comprises 17 residues. Germline CDR1 reads LGHDT; CDR2 reads YNNKEL (reference sequence). CDR3 loop: CASSHATSRIIQEGQFF. The CDR3 DNA is TGTGCCAGCAGCCACGCGACTAGTCGGATAATCCAGGAGGGGCAGTTCTTC.

The rearrangement links TRBV13 to TRBJ2-5, with D possibly TRBD2 on 6 matching bases. The CDR3 contains 16 residues. Germline CDR1 is PRHDT and CDR2 is FYEKMQ (reference sequence). V was trimmed by 5 bases and J by 3 bases, leaving 19 bases between them. The DNA of the CDR3 is TGTGCCAGCAGCACCGGGGGTTCCGGAGCTGAAGAGACCCAGTACTTC. Protein: CASSTGGSGAEETQYF.

This chain uses TRBV9 with TRBJ1-1, with TRBD1 matching 7 bases. The CDR3 has 17 amino acids. Germline values: CDR1 SGDLS, CDR2 YYNGEE. With V trimmed by 3 bases and J by 4 bases, 15 bases remained unmatched. Here the CDR3 reads CASSDYRGPGKVTEAFF. CDR3 DNA: TGTGCCAGCAGCGACTACAGGGGTCCGGGAAAGGTCACTGAAGCTTTCTTT.

The V call is TRBV6-1, the J call TRBJ2-7; 11 nucleotides line up with TRBD1. Germline lookup yields CDR1 MNHNS and CDR2 SASEGT. Trimming at V came to 3 bases and at J to 0 bases, leaving 1 base not matched to a gene. This CDR3 contains 15 residues. CDR3 sequence: CASSEDRGPSYEQYV. The CDR3 DNA is TGTGCCAGCAGTGAGGACAGGGGGCCCTCCTACGAGCAGTACGTC.